The 11 T cell receptor beta chains reported below all come from one sample, sequenced in a study of T-cell reconstitution after alpha-beta-depleted transplantation in children. As it was prepared, the TCRbeta library received unique molecular identifiers. MiXCR, run by TCRdb on the PCR reads, gives a single entry per CDR3 protein. The sample contains 700,000 to 950,000 distinct CDR3 sequences, 15% to 20% of which appear only once. This specimen consisted of PBMCs, mostly from graft donor cells, obtained 360 days after TCRalphabeta/CD19-depleted stem cell transplant. The receptors derive from a male patient between 5 and 17 years old who had a stem cell transplant for acute lymphoblastic leukemia, so the T cells may come from the graft donor.

V and J are TRBV20-1 and TRBJ2-7; 9 bases fit TRBD1. Per germline, CDR1 DFQATT and CDR2 SNEGSKA (reference sequence). The ends lost 3 bases at V and 3 bases at J; junction bases unmatched: 6. The CDR3 runs 14 residues. CDR3 bases: TGCAGTGCTAGGGCCGGGACAGGGTACTACGAGCAGTACTTC. Protein product: CSARAGTGYYEQYF.

This clonotype was detected only a few times. The chain carries TRBV19 and TRBJ1-1; TRBD1 aligns across 9 bases. This CDR3 spans 14 amino acids. The V gene's germline CDR1 is LNHDA and CDR2 SQIVND (reference sequence). Trimming took 0 bases from V and 4 from J; bases not matched to a gene: 0. CDR3 amino acids: CASSIEGQGTEAFF. The DNA of the CDR3 is TGTGCCAGTAGTATAGAGGGACAGGGCACTGAAGCTTTCTTT.

This clonotype appeared many times. V usage is TRBV27 and J usage is TRBJ2-2; no clear D. In germline, CDR1 is MNHEY, CDR2 SMNVEV (reference sequence). Trimming took off 5 bases at V and 1 base at J, with 11 bases between the two ends. The CDR3 contains 15 residues. CDR3 amino acids: CASSPWTENTGELFF. The CDR3 nucleotides read TGTGCCAGCAGTCCCTGGACCGAGAACACCGGGGAGCTGTTTTTT.

This clonotype was found a few times. V gene TRBV9 combines with J gene TRBJ2-1, with TRBD2 matching over 10 bases. This CDR3 is 16 amino acids long. The germline gives CDR1 SGDLS, CDR2 YYNGEE. Trimming took 4 bases from V and 4 from J; bases not matched to a gene: 8. This chain's CDR3 is CASSTGLAWGYNEQFF. The CDR3 DNA reads as TGTGCCAGCAGCACGGGACTAGCGTGGGGTTACAATGAGCAGTTCTTC.

There are many counts of this clonotype. The rearrangement joins TRBV12-3 or TRBV12-4 to TRBJ2-3; D uncertain. With 3 bases removed from V and 5 bases from J, the gap between germline ends came to 6 bases. CDR3 length: 12 amino acids. CDR3 loop: CASSFRRDTQYF. The CDR3 bases are TGTGCCAGCAGTTTCAGGCGAGATACGCAGTATTTT.

In its sample, this clonotype was seen many times. Its ends do not fully match the called genes, so a read error is possible. V and J are TRBV27 and TRBJ2-7, with D tentatively TRBD2 (5 bases). The CDR3 totals 14 residues. The germline V gene encodes CDR1 MNHEY and CDR2 SMNVEV (reference sequence). The CDR3 sequence is CASSFGSGSYEQYF. As DNA, the CDR3 is TGCGCCAGCAGCTTTGGATCGGGAAGCTACGAGCAGTACTTC.

This clonotype came up a few times. The chain combines TRBV24-1 with TRBJ2-3; D is perhaps TRBD2 (6 bases). CDR1 and CDR2 (germline): KGHDR, SFDVKD. V was shortened by 1 base and J by 12 bases, with 16 bases between the two germline ends. This CDR3 has 14 residues. The CDR3: CATSDFRREFDQYF. In DNA, the CDR3 is TGTGCCACCAGTGATTTCAGGAGGGAGTTTGACCAGTATTTT.

The rearrangement joins TRBV2 to TRBJ2-7; maybe TRBD2 (6 bases). The CDR3 contains 15 residues. Germline V gene sequence: CDR1 SNHLY, CDR2 FYNNEI. Trimming took off 3 bases at V and 3 bases at J, with 15 bases between the two ends. CDR3 in DNA: TGTGCCAGCAGTGACGTCGTTAGCGGATACTACGAGCAGTACTTC. Translating it yields CASSDVVSGYYEQYF.

This chain uses TRBV20-1 with TRBJ2-1, with D possibly matching TRBD1 (5 bases). This CDR3 has 14 amino acids. Trimming removed 6 bases from V and 8 bases from J, with 20 bases in between. Germline values: CDR1 DFQATT, CDR2 SNEGSKA (reference sequence). The CDR3 loop is CSAKTSRVPDEQFF. CDR3 bases: TGCAGTGCAAAGACATCCAGGGTTCCCGATGAGCAGTTCTTC.

The CDR3 sequence is CASSLAWDRGAEQYF. CDR3 sequence (DNA): TGTGCCAGCAGCTTAGCGTGGGACAGGGGGGCCGAGCAGTACTTC. The chain links TRBV7-2 to TRBJ2-7; TRBD1 matches 11 bases. With V trimmed by 0 bases and J by 6 bases, 4 bases remained unmatched. This CDR3 is 15 amino acids long. CDR1 and CDR2 from the germline V gene are SGHTA and FQGNSA.

For the CDR3, the DNA is TGTGCCAGCAGCGCCGGGACTATCCGGGAGCAGTTCTTC. It encodes CASSAGTIREQFF. This rearrangement joins TRBV9 to TRBJ2-1; TRBD2 matches 7 bases. J gave up 10 bases and V 3 bases, and 7 bases lay outside the gene matches. Germline V lookup: CDR1 SGDLS, CDR2 YYNGEE. CDR3 length: 13 residues.